The 10 T cell receptor beta chains below all came from one sample that was sequenced in a study of CD4 T cells in relation to SARS-CoV-2 and coronaviruses. These receptors' targets are unknown. Data came from immunoSEQ multiplex PCR; TCRdb stores just in-frame clones and leaves some out. Here the sample spans 20,000 or so clones, around 80% being singletons. CD4+ T cells from unexposed donors were obtained before the COVID-19 pandemic (2011-2018). CD4+ T cells were isolated from the cells after about ten days of culture. Source material: CD4+ T cells from PBMCs, cultured in vitro. The receptors originated from a human donor in good health.

The V and J genes are TRBV3-1 (or the pseudogene TRBV3-2) and TRBJ1-1; no definite D call. Germline CDR1 is LGHDT and CDR2 is YNNKEL (reference sequence). Trimming took 1 base from V and 2 from J, leaving 5 bases between them. The CDR3 totals 13 residues. The CDR3 is CASSQGVNTEAFF. The CDR3, as DNA: TGTGCCAGCAGCCAAGGAGTAAACACTGAAGCTTTCTTT.

Points on this clone: Other DNA sequences from this sample encode an identical CDR3 as well. This chain joins TRBV6-1 and TRBJ2-1; D call uncertain. V gave up 1 base and J gave up 0 bases, with 7 bases separating them. CDR1 and CDR2 from the germline V gene are MNHNS and SASEGT. The CDR3 is made up of 15 amino acids. This chain's CDR3 is CASSEGLSSYNEQFF. The DNA for the CDR3 is TGTGCCAGCAGTGAAGGCCTCAGCTCCTACAATGAGCAGTTCTTC.

In its sample, this clone was seen a few times. The V gene is TRBV2, the J gene TRBJ2-2; no definite D call. V was pared by 2 bases and J by 1 base, with 11 bases between. In germline, CDR1 is SNHLY, CDR2 FYNNEI. This CDR3 has 16 residues. CDR3 DNA sequence: TGTGCCAGCAGTGAATGGGGATATGGGAACACCGGGGAGCTGTTTTTT. Residues: CASSEWGYGNTGELFF.

This chain links TRBV10-3 with TRBJ2-1, with 8 bases identical to TRBD2. Germline loops: CDR1 ENHRY, CDR2 SYGVKD. V gave up 6 bases and J gave up 9 bases; unmatched junction bases: 13. This CDR3 region has 15 residues. The CDR3 DNA follows: TGTGCCATCAGCTCGGGACTAGTGGGTAACAGTGAGCAGTTCTTC. As protein: CAISSGLVGNSEQFF.

The V gene is TRBV19, the J gene TRBJ2-2; D unclear. This CDR3 has 16 residues. V was clipped by 0 bases and J by 1 base, with 9 bases between them. From germline, CDR1 is LNHDA and CDR2 SQIVND (reference sequence). CDR3 coding DNA: TGTGCCAGTAGTATAGATCGGTACGGGAACACCGGGGAGCTGTTTTTT. Translated, it gives CASSIDRYGNTGELFF.

J is TRBJ1-2 and V is TRBV25-1; D is possibly TRBD1 (6 bases). The CDR3 covers 15 residues. V lost 4 bases and J lost 6, with 18 bases in between. From germline, CDR1 is MGHDK and CDR2 SYGVNS. The CDR3 here is CASSVWGADLHGYTF. The CDR3 nucleotides read TGTGCCAGCAGTGTCTGGGGGGCGGACCTTCATGGCTACACCTTC.

J is TRBJ2-6 and V is TRBV6-2 or TRBV6-3, with D possibly being TRBD1 (5 bases). This CDR3 has 17 residues. CDR1 and CDR2 from the germline V gene are MNHEY and SVGEGT. Trimming left V 6 bases short and J 1 base short, with 16 bases between. CDR3 sequence: CASSPDRIWSGANVLTF. The CDR3 region has the DNA TGTGCCAGCAGCCCTGACAGAATCTGGTCTGGGGCCAACGTCCTGACTTTC.

The V gene is TRBV7-9, the J gene TRBJ2-1; D perhaps matches TRBD1 (6 bases). The CDR3 extends over 15 amino acids. Trimming shortened V by 4 bases and J by 5 bases, and 15 bases separated the two germline ends. Germline V gene lookup returns CDR1 SEHNR and CDR2 FQNEAQ (reference sequence). The CDR3 DNA sequence: TGTGCCAGCAGCTCCCCCGGGACAATCGACAATGAGCAGTTCTTC. It encodes CASSSPGTIDNEQFF.

A few counts support this clone. This rearrangement joins TRBV5-6 to TRBJ2-7; D is unresolved. The CDR3 is 12 residues long. V gave up 2 bases and J gave up 1 base, with 4 bases separating them. The germline V gene encodes CDR1 SGHDT and CDR2 YYEEEE. DNA of the CDR3: TGTGCCAGCAGCTTCGGGTCCTACGAGCAGTACTTC. Residues: CASSFGSYEQYF.

The genes are TRBV5-5 and TRBJ1-1; no clear D gene. V dropped 4 bases and J dropped 0 bases, with 10 bases sitting between them. The germline V gene encodes CDR1 SGHKS and CDR2 YYEKEE (reference sequence). This CDR3 has 14 residues. The CDR3, as DNA: TGTGCCAGCAGCCGGGCACTAATGAACACTGAAGCTTTCTTT. Protein product: CASSRALMNTEAFF.